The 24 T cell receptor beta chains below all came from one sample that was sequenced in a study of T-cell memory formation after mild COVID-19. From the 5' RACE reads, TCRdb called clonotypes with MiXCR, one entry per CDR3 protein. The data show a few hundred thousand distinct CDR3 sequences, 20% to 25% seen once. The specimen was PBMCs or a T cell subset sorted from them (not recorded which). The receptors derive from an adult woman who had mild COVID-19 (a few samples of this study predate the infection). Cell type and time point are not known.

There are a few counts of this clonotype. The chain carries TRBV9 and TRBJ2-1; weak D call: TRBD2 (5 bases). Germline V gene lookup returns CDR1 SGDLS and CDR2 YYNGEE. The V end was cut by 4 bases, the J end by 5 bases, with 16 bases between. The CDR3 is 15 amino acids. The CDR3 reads CASSSRGLTNNEQFF. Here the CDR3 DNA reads TGTGCCAGCAGCTCCCGGGGTCTGACTAACAATGAGCAGTTCTTC.

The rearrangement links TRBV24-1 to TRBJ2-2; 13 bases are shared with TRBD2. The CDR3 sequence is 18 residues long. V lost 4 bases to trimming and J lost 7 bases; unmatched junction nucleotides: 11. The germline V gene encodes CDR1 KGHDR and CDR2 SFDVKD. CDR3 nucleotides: TGTGCCACCAGTGACCATCCGTGGACTAGCGGGGGCGGCGGGGAGCTGTTTTTT. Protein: CATSDHPWTSGGGGELFF.

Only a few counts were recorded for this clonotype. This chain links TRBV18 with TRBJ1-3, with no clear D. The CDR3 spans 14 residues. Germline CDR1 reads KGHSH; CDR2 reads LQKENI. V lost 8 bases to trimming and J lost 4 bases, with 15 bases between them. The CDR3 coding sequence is TGTGCCAGCACTAGGTGGGAAACCGGAAACACCATATATTTT. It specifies CASTRWETGNTIYF.

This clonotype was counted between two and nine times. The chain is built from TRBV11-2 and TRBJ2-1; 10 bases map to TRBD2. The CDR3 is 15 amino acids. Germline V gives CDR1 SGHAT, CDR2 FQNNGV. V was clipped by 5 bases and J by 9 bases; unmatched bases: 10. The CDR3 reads CASSRSGRAGGEQFF. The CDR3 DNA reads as TGTGCCAGCAGCCGCAGCGGGAGGGCCGGGGGTGAGCAGTTCTTC.

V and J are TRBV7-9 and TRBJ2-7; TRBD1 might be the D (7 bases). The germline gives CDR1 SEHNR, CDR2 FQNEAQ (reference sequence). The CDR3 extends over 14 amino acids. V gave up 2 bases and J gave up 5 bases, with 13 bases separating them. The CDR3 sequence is CASSLTEGADEQYF. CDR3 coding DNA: TGTGCCAGCAGCTTAACGGAGGGGGCGGACGAGCAGTACTTC.

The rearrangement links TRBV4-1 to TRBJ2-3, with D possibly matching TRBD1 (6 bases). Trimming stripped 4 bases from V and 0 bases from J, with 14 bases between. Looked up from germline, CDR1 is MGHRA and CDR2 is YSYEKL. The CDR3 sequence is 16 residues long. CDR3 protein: CASSPPTGPSTDTQYF. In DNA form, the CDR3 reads TGCGCCAGCAGCCCGCCTACAGGGCCTAGCACAGATACGCAGTATTTT.

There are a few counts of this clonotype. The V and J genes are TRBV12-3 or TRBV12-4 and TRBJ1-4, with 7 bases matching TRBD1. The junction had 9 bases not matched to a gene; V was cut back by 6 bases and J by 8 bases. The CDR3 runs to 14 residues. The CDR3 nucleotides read TGTGCCAGCAGCAGACAGGGTGAGGAAGAAAAACTGTTTTTT. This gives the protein CASSRQGEEEKLFF.

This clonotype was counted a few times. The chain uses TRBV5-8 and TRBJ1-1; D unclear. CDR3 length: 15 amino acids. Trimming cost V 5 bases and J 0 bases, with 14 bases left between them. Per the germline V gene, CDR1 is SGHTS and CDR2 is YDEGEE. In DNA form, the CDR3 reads TGTGCCAGCAGTCCAAGACCAGAAATGAACACTGAAGCTTTCTTT. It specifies CASSPRPEMNTEAFF.

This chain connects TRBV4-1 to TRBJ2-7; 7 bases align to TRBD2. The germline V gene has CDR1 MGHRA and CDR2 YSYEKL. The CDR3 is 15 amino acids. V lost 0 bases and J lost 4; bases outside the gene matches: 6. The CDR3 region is CASSQETLAVYEQYF. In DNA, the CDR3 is TGCGCCAGCAGCCAAGAGACCCTAGCGGTATACGAGCAGTACTTC.

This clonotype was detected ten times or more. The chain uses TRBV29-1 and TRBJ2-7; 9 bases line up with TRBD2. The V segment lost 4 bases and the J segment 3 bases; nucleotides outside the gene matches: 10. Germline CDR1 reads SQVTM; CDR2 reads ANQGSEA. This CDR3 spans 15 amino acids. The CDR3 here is CSVGRGGPAGYEQYF. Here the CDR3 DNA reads TGCAGCGTTGGGCGGGGGGGGCCGGCCGGCTACGAGCAGTACTTC.

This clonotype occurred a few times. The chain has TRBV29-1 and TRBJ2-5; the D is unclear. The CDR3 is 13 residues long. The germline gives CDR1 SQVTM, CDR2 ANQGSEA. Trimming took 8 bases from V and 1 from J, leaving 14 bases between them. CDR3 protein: CSTPGQIQETQYF. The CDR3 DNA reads TGCAGCACCCCCGGGCAGATCCAAGAGACCCAGTACTTC.

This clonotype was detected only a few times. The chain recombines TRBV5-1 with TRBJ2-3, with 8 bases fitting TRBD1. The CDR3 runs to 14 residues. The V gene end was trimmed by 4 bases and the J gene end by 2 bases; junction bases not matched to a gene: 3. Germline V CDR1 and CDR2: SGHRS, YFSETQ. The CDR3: CASSADRATDTQYF. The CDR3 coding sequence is TGCGCCAGCAGCGCGGACAGGGCCACAGATACGCAGTATTTT.

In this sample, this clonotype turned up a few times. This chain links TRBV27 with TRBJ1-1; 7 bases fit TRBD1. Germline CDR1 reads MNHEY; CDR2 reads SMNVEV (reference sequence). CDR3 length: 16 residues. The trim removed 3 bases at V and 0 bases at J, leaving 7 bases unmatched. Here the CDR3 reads CASSFWQGGMNTEAFF. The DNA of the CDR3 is TGTGCCAGCAGTTTTTGGCAGGGGGGGATGAACACTGAAGCTTTCTTT.

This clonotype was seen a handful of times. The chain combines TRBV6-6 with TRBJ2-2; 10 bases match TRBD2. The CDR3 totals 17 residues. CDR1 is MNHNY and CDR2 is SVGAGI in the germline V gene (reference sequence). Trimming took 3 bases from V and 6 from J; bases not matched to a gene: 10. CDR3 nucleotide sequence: TGTGCCAGCAGTTATAGTTTAAGCGGGAGGGCCGCCGGGGAGCTGTTTTTT. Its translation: CASSYSLSGRAAGELFF.

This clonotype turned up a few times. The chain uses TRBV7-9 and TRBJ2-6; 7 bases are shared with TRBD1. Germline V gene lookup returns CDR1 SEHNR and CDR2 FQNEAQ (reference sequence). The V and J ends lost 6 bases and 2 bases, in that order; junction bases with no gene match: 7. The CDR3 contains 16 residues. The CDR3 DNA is TGTGCCAGCAGGCCCCCCCAGGGGGCTGGGGCCAACGTCCTGACTTTC. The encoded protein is CASRPPQGAGANVLTF.

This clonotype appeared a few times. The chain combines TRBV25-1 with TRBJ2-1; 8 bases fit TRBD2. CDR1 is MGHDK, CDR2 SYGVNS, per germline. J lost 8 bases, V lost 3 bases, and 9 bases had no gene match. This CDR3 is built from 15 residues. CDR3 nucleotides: TGTGCCAGCAGTGACCCTCAGCGGGAGTTCGATGAGCAGTTCTTC. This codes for CASSDPQREFDEQFF. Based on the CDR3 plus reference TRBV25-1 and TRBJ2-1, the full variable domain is EADIYQTPRYLVIGTGKKITLECSQTMGHDKMYWYQQDPGMELHLIHYSYGVNSTEKGDLSSESTVSRIRTEHFPLTLESARPSHTSQYLCASSDPQREFDEQFFGPGTRLTVL.

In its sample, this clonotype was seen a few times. The CDR3 nucleotides are TGTGCCAGCAGCTTAGCAGAAACACAGGGGGCGGATGAGACTAATGAAAAACTGTTTTTT. It yields the protein CASSLAETQGADETNEKLFF. V is TRBV7-6 and J is TRBJ1-4; 9 bases align to TRBD1. The ends lost 0 bases at V and 2 bases at J; junction bases unmatched: 13. The CDR3 runs to 20 residues. CDR1 and CDR2 (germline): SGHVS, FNYEAQ.

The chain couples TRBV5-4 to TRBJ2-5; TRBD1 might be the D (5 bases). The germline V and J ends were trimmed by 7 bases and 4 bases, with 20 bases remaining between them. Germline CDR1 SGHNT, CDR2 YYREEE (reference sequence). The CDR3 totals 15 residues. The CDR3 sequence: CASAPAGIKTETQYF. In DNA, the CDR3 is TGTGCCAGCGCCCCCGCAGGGATTAAGACAGAGACCCAGTACTTC.

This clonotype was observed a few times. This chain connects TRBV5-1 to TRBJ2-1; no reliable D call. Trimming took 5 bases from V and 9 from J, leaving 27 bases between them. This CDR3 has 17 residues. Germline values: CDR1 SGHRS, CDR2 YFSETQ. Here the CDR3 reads CASSIYRVKRATSEQFF. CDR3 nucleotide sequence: TGCGCCAGCAGTATATATCGAGTGAAACGGGCTACAAGTGAGCAGTTCTTC.

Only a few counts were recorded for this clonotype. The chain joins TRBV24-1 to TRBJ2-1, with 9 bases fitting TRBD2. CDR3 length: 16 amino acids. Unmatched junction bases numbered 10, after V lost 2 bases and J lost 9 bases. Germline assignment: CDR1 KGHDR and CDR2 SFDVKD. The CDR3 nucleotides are TGTGCCACCAGTGATTACTCAGGCGGGAGGGGGACTGAGCAGTTCTTC. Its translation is CATSDYSGGRGTEQFF.

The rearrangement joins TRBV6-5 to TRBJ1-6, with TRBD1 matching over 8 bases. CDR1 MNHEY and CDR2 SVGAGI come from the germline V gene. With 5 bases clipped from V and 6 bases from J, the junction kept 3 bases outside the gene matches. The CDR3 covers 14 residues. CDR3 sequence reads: CASSPTGANSPLHF. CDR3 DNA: TGTGCCAGCAGTCCGACAGGGGCTAATTCACCCCTCCACTTT.

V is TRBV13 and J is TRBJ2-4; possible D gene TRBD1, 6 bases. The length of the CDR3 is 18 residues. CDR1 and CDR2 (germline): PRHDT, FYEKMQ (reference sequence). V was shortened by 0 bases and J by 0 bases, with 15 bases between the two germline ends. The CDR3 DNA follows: TGTGCCAGCAGCTTAGGATTTGGACAGACCTTAGCCAAAAACATTCAGTACTTC. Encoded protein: CASSLGFGQTLAKNIQYF. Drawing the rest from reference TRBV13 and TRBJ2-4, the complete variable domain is AAGVIQSPRHLIKEKRETATLKCYPIPRHDTVYWYQQGPGQDPQFLISFYEKMQSDKGSIPDRFSAQQFSDYHSELNMSSLELGDSALYFCASSLGFGQTLAKNIQYFGAGTRLSVL.

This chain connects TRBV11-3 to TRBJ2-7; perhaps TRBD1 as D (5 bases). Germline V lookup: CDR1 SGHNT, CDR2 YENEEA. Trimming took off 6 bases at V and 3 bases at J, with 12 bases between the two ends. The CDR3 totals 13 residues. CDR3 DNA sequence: TGTGCCAGCAGGCGACAGATTGACTACGAGCAGTACTTC. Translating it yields CASRRQIDYEQYF.

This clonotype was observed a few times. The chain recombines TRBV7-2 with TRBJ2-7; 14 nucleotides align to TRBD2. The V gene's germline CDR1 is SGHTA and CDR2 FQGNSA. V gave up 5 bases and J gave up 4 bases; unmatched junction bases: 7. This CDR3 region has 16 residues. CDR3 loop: CASSLRTSGRLYEQYF. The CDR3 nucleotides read TGTGCCAGCAGCCTCAGGACTAGCGGGAGGTTGTACGAGCAGTACTTC.